One sample yielded the 15 T cell receptor beta chains listed below, sequenced in a study of beta chain features in type 1 diabetes. Investigators reverse transcribed all isolated RNA, so they sequenced expressed TCRB transcripts. Only in-frame clones appear in the TCRdb table, and some are missing; sequencing was by immunoSEQ multiplex PCR. Among some 150,000 clones listed, around 51% were seen once. The sample taken for sequencing was Tregs from blood. These receptor sequences come from a man aged 18 to 35 in good health.

The genes are TRBV6-6 and TRBJ2-5; TRBD1 agrees at 8 bases. Germline V gene lookup returns CDR1 MNHNY and CDR2 SVGAGI (reference sequence). This CDR3 is built from 15 residues. The junction had 9 bases not matched to a gene; V was cut back by 5 bases and J by 4 bases. In DNA, the CDR3 is TGTGCCAGCAGTCCCCTACAGGGGGGTCGAGAGACCCAGTACTTC. It translates to CASSPLQGGRETQYF.

This clone was observed a handful of times. The chain recombines TRBV7-9 with TRBJ2-4, with D possibly being TRBD2 (7 bases). CDR3 length equals 15 residues. V was clipped by 5 bases and J by 5 bases, with 16 bases between them. Germline V gene sequence: CDR1 SEHNR, CDR2 FQNEAQ (reference sequence). The CDR3 coding sequence is TGTGCCAGCAGCGCTCGGGGGGCCCCTCAAAACATTCAGTACTTC. Protein product: CASSARGAPQNIQYF.

This chain links TRBV18 with TRBJ2-4; D is uncertain. V was trimmed by 2 bases and J by 0 bases, leaving 5 bases between them. Germline V gene sequence: CDR1 KGHSH, CDR2 LQKENI. CDR3 size: 14 residues. The CDR3 reads CASSPSLAKNIQYF. In DNA, the CDR3 is TGTGCCAGCTCACCAAGCCTAGCCAAAAACATTCAGTACTTC.

This sequence joins TRBV30 and TRBJ1-2; D might be TRBD1 (5 bases). Germline values: CDR1 GTSNPN, CDR2 SVGIG (reference sequence). V lost 0 bases and J 8 bases, leaving 13 bases between the germline ends. The CDR3 is 13 amino acids. In DNA, the CDR3 is TGTGCCTGGAGTGTGAGCAGGGATCGCGGCTACACCTTC. Translation: CAWSVSRDRGYTF.

This clone was counted a single time. At the DNA level, this CDR3 is encoded by other sequences in the same sample as well. The chain couples TRBV12-5 to TRBJ2-1, with 13 positions matching TRBD2. Germline loops: CDR1 LGHNT, CDR2 FRNRAP. The CDR3 is 15 amino acids. The CDR3 here is CASTSGGTGYNEQFF. The CDR3 coding sequence is TGTGCGTCGACTAGCGGGGGGACCGGGTACAATGAGCAGTTCTTC.

This clone is a singleton in its sample. The CDR3 bases are TGCGCCAGCAGCTTAATAGTGGGGACTGTTTCCTACGAGCAGTACTTC. Its protein is CASSLIVGTVSYEQYF. The rearrangement joins TRBV5-1 to TRBJ2-7, with a weak D call TRBD2 (6 bases). This CDR3 spans 16 amino acids. Germline lookup yields CDR1 SGHRS and CDR2 YFSETQ. V lost 2 bases and J lost 1, with 16 bases in between.

The V call is TRBV7-2, the J call TRBJ1-3; maybe TRBD1 (6 bases). The CDR3 is 15 residues long. V was shortened by 5 bases and J by 0 bases, with 11 bases between the two germline ends. CDR1 and CDR2 from the germline V gene are SGHTA and FQGNSA. In DNA form, the CDR3 reads TGTGCCAGCAGCCCGGACAGATACTCTGGAAACACCATATATTTT. Translation gives CASSPDRYSGNTIYF.

Of note for this clone: This specimen includes other DNA sequences encoding the same CDR3. This chain links TRBV10-3 with TRBJ1-2; D may be TRBD1 (5 bases). The germline CDR1 and CDR2 sequences are ENHRY and SYGVKD. CDR3 length equals 11 residues. The CDR3 reads CAAGGADGYTF. The CDR3 DNA reads as TGTGCTGCGGGAGGGGCCGATGGCTACACCTTC.

This chain connects TRBV9 to TRBJ2-1, with unresolved D. Germline lookup yields CDR1 SGDLS and CDR2 YYNGEE. Deletions cut 0 bases from V and 2 bases from J, with 9 bases between. The CDR3 spans 15 residues. DNA of the CDR3: TGTGCCAGCAGCGTAGTGGGCACGGCCTACAATGAGCAGTTCTTC. Protein: CASSVVGTAYNEQFF.

This clone was seen more than once but under ten times. The chain uses TRBV6-5 and TRBJ2-1; maybe TRBD1 (5 bases). Germline CDR1 MNHEY, CDR2 SVGAGI. V lost 4 bases to trimming and J lost 9 bases, with 13 bases between them. The CDR3 loop spans 13 amino acids. Here the CDR3 reads CASSSTASGEQFF. The CDR3, as DNA: TGTGCCAGCAGTTCGACAGCGTCGGGTGAGCAGTTCTTC.

The chain combines TRBV6-1 with TRBJ1-2; no reliable D call. The CDR3 sequence is 15 residues long. Trimming removed 1 base from V and 1 base from J, with 10 bases in between. In germline, CDR1 is MNHNS, CDR2 SASEGT. The CDR3 DNA sequence: TGTGCCAGCAGTGAAGGGCCGAACCTTAACTATGGCTACACCTTC. This encodes CASSEGPNLNYGYTF.

This clone was seen more than once but under ten times. This rearrangement joins TRBV4-2 to TRBJ1-2; D is uncertain. CDR3 length: 15 amino acids. Trimming took off 0 bases at V and 5 bases at J, with 13 bases between the two ends. CDR1 LGHNA and CDR2 YNFKEQ come from the germline V gene. This CDR3 reads CASSQDPGKGYGYTF. CDR3 bases: TGTGCCAGCAGCCAAGATCCGGGGAAAGGTTATGGCTACACCTTC.

The chain has TRBV7-3 and TRBJ1-1; tentatively, D is TRBD1 (5 bases). From germline, CDR1 is SGHTA and CDR2 FQGTGA. V gave up 5 bases and J gave up 1 base, with 11 bases separating them. The CDR3 contains 14 residues. The CDR3 bases are TGTGCCAGCAGCCGGCAGGGTCCGAACACTGAAGCTTTCTTT. Its protein product is CASSRQGPNTEAFF.

This clone is a singleton in its sample. The genes are TRBV5-8 and TRBJ1-2, with TRBD1 matching over 11 bases. Looked up from germline, CDR1 is SGHTS and CDR2 is YDEGEE. V was clipped by 0 bases and J by 7 bases; unmatched bases: 5. The CDR3 has 15 amino acids. Written as DNA, the CDR3 is TGTGCCAGCAGCTTGGAGGACAGGGGGCGCGGTGGCTACACCTTC. Amino acid sequence: CASSLEDRGRGGYTF.

J is TRBJ2-5 and V is TRBV5-4, with 9 bases fitting TRBD1. CDR1 and CDR2 from the germline V gene are SGHNT and YYREEE (reference sequence). This CDR3 spans 14 amino acids. Unmatched junction bases numbered 6, after V lost 4 bases and J lost 5 bases. Here the CDR3 reads CASSGAGTGETQYF. DNA for the CDR3: TGTGCCAGCAGCGGGGCAGGGACAGGGGAGACCCAGTACTTC.